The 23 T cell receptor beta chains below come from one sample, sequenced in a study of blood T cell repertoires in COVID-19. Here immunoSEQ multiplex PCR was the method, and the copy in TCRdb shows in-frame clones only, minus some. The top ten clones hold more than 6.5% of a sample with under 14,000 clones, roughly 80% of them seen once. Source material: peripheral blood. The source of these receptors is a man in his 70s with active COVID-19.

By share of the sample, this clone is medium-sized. The CDR3 DNA is TGCGCCAGCAGCCCGATTGAGACTAGGAATTCACCCCTCCACTTT. As protein: CASSPIETRNSPLHF. The chain combines TRBV5-1 with TRBJ1-6, with D unresolved. CDR1 is SGHRS, CDR2 YFSETQ, per germline. This CDR3 is 15 amino acids long. V was shortened by 4 bases and J by 7 bases, with 15 bases between the two germline ends.

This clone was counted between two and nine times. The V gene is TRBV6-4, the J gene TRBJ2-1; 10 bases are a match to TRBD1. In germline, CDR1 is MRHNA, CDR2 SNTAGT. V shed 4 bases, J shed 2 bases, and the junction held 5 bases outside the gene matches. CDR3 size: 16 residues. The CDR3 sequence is CASSGLGTGAYNEQFF. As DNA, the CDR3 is TGTGCCAGCAGTGGCCTAGGGACAGGGGCCTACAATGAGCAGTTCTTC.

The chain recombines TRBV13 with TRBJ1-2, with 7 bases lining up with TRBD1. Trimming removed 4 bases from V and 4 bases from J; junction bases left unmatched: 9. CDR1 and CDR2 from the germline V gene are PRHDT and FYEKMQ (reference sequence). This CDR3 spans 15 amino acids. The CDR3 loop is CASSSRDSIFYGYTF. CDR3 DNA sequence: TGTGCCAGCAGCTCACGGGACAGCATATTCTATGGCTACACCTTC. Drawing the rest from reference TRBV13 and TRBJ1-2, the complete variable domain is AAGVIQSPRHLIKEKRETATLKCYPIPRHDTVYWYQQGPGQDPQFLISFYEKMQSDKGSIPDRFSAQQFSDYHSELNMSSLELGDSALYFCASSSRDSIFYGYTFGSGTRLTVV.

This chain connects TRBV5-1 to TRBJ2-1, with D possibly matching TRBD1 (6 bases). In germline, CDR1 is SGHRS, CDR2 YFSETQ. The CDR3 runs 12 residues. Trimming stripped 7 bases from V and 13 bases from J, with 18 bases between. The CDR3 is CASQLGATGQFF. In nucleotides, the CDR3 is TGCGCCAGCCAACTCGGTGCGACAGGCCAGTTCTTC.

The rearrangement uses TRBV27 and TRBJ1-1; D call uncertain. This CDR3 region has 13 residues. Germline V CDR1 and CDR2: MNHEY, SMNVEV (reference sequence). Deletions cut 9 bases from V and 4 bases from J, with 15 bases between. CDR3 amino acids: CASHREGGTEAFF. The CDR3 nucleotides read TGTGCCAGTCACCGGGAGGGCGGCACTGAAGCTTTCTTT.

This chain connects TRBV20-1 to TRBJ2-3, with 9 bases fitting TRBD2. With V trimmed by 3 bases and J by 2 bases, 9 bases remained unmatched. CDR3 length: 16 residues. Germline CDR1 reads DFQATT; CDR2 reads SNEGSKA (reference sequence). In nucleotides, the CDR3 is TGCAGTGCTAGTCCCATGCGGGGGGGGCCCACAGATACGCAGTATTTT. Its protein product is CSASPMRGGPTDTQYF.

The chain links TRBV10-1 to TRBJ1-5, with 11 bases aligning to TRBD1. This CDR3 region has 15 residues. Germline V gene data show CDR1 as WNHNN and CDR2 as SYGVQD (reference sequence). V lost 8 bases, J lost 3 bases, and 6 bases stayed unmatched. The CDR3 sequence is CASPDRGRDNQPQHF. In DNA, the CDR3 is TGCGCCAGCCCGGACAGGGGGCGCGACAATCAGCCCCAGCATTTT.

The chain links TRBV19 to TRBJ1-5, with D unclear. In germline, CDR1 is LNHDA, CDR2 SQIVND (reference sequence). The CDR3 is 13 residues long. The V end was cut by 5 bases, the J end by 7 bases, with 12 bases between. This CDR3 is CASSVIGFQPQHF. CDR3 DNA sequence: TGTGCCAGTAGTGTTATCGGGTTCCAGCCCCAGCATTTT.

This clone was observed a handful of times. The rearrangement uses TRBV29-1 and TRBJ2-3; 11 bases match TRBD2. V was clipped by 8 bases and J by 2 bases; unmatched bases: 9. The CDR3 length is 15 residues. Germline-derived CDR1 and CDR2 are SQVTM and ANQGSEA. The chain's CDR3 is CSTIRLAGPTDTQYF. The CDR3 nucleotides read TGCAGCACCATCCGACTAGCGGGGCCCACAGATACGCAGTATTTT.

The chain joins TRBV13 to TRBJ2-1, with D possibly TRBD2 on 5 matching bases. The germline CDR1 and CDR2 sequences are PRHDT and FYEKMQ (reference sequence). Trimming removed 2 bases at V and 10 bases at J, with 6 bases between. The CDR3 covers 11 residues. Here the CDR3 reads CASSLTGEQFF. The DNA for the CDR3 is TGTGCCAGCAGCTTAACGGGGGAGCAGTTCTTC.

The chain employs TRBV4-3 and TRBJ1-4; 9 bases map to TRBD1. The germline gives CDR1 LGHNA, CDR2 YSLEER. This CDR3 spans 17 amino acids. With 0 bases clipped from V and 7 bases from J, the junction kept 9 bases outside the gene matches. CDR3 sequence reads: CASSQDPQGASGEKLFF. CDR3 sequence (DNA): TGCGCCAGCAGCCAAGATCCACAGGGGGCATCGGGTGAAAAACTGTTTTTT.

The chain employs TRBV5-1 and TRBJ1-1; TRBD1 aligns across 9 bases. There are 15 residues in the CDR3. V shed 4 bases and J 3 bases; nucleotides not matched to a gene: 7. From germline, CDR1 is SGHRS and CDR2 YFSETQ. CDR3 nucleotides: TGCGCCAGCAGCCCGGGACAGGGAGTCGACACTGAAGCTTTCTTT. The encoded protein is CASSPGQGVDTEAFF.

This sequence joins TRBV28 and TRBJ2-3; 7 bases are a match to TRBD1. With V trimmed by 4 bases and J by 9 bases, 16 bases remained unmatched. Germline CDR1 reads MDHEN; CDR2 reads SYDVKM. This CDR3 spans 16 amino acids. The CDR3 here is CASSSPSPGQPGTQYF. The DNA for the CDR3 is TGTGCCAGCAGTTCCCCATCCCCGGGACAGCCAGGGACGCAGTATTTT. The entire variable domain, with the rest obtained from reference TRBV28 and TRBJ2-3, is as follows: DVKVTQSSRYLVKRTGEKVFLECVQDMDHENMFWYRQDPGLGLRLIYFSYDVKMKEKGDIPEGYSVSREKKERFSLILESASTNQTSMYLCASSSPSPGQPGTQYFGPGTRLTVL.

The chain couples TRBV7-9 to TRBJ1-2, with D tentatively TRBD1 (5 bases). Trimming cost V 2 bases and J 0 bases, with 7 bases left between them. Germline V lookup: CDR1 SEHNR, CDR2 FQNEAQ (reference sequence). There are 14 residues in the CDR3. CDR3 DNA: TGTGCCAGCAGCTTAACAGGAGCTAACTATGGCTACACCTTC. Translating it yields CASSLTGANYGYTF.

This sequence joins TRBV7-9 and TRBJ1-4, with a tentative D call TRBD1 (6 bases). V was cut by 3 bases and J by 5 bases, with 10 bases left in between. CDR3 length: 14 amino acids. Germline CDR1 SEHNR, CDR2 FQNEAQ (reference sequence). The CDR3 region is CASSLVQGNEKLFF. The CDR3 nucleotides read TGTGCCAGCAGCTTGGTCCAGGGGAATGAAAAACTGTTTTTT.

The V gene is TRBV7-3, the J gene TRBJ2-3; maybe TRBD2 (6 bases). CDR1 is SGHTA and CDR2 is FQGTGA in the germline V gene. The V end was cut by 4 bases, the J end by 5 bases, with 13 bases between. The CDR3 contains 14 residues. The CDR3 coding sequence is TGTGCCAGCAGCTCGGGCGGGGATTTAGATACGCAGTATTTT. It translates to CASSSGGDLDTQYF.

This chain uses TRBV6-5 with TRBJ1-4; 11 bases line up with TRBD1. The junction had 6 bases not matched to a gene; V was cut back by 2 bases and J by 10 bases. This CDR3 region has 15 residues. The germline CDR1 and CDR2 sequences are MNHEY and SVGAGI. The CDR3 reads CASSYTGTGGRKLFF. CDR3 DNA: TGTGCCAGCAGTTACACCGGGACAGGGGGACGAAAACTGTTTTTT.

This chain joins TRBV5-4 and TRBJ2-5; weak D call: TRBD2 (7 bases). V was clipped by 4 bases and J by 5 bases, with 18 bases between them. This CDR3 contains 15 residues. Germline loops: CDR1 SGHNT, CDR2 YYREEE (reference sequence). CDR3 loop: CASSPGGREWETQYF. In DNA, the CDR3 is TGTGCCAGCAGCCCCGGGGGGCGGGAGTGGGAGACCCAGTACTTC.

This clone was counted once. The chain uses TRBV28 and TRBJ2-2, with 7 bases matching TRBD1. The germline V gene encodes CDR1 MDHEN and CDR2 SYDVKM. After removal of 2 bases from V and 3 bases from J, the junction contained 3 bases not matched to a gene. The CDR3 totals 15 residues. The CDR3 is CASSLTGAYTGELFF. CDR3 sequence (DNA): TGTGCCAGCAGTTTAACAGGGGCATACACCGGGGAGCTGTTTTTT.

The CDR3 sequence: CASTGQGRTLHF. The CDR3 nucleotides read TGTGCCAGCACTGGACAGGGAAGGACCCTCCACTTT. The chain links TRBV9 to TRBJ1-6; 8 nucleotides agree with TRBD1. The CDR3 has 12 amino acids. V dropped 6 bases and J dropped 14; count of bases not matched to a gene: 7. Germline assignment: CDR1 SGDLS and CDR2 YYNGEE.

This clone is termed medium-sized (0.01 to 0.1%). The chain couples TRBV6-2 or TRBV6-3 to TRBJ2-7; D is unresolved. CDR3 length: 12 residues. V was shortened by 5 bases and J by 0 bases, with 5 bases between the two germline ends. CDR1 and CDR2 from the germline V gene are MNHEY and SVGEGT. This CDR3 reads CASSASSYEQYF. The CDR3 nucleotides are TGTGCCAGCAGTGCGTCCTCCTACGAGCAGTACTTC.

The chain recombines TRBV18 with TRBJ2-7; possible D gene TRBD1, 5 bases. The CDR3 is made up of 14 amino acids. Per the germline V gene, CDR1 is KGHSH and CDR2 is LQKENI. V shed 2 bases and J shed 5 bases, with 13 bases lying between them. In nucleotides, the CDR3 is TGTGCCAGCTCACCAAGTCAGGGTATCAACGAGCAGTACTTC. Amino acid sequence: CASSPSQGINEQYF.

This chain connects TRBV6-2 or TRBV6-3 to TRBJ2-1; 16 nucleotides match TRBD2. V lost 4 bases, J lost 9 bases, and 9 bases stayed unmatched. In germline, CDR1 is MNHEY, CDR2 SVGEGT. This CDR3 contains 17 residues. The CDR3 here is CASSSGTSGGAGFEQFF. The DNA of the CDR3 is TGTGCCAGCAGTTCCGGGACTAGCGGGGGGGCAGGCTTTGAGCAGTTCTTC.